The 6 T cell receptor beta chains below were found in one sample sequenced in a study of cytomegalovirus exposure and HLA in healthy donors. Primers included in the PCR were 60 Vbeta and 13 Jbeta primers. Clones were sequenced by immunoSEQ multiplex PCR, and TCRdb holds only the in-frame ones, with some missing. The data show fewer than 80,000 clones, with 67% seen just once and 6.5% to 7.5% held by the top ten. Sequenced sample: PBMCs. Receptors were obtained from a woman in her forties or fifties in good health and CMV-seropositive.

The chain links TRBV5-5 to TRBJ1-2; tentative D call: TRBD1 (6 bases). The CDR3 runs 15 residues. Germline V gives CDR1 SGHKS, CDR2 YYEKEE (reference sequence). Deletions cut 5 bases from V and 4 bases from J, with 18 bases between. In nucleotides, the CDR3 is TGTGCCAGCAGATACCAGGGGTTTAAGTCCTATGGCTACACCTTC. This gives the protein CASRYQGFKSYGYTF.

The chain employs TRBV10-3 and TRBJ2-6, with D possibly being TRBD1 (6 bases). CDR1 ENHRY and CDR2 SYGVKD come from the germline V gene. The CDR3 totals 14 residues. V gave up 4 bases and J gave up 3 bases, with 7 bases separating them. For the CDR3, the DNA is TGTGCCATCAGTGGGGACAATGGGGCCAACGTCCTGACTTTC. Amino acid sequence: CAISGDNGANVLTF.

The chain combines TRBV5-1 with TRBJ1-6; D unclear. The CDR3 covers 12 residues. Per the germline V gene, CDR1 is SGHRS and CDR2 is YFSETQ. V was trimmed by 1 base and J by 8 bases, leaving 4 bases between them. CDR3 coding DNA: TGCGCCAGCAGCTTGACAGATTCACCCCTCCACTTT. It encodes CASSLTDSPLHF.

This sequence joins TRBV9 and TRBJ2-5; D might be TRBD1 (6 bases). The assigned J gene may be wrong: the sequence end matches TRBJ2-7 better. The CDR3 has 15 residues. The germline V gene has CDR1 SGDLS and CDR2 YYNGEE. The CDR3 DNA sequence: TGTGCCAGCAGCGTAGCTTCGGGCAGGGGATACGAGCAGTACTTC. This encodes CASSVASGRGYEQYF.

Only a few counts were recorded for this clone. This sequence joins TRBV5-1 and TRBJ1-2, with 8 bases lining up with TRBD1. V gave up 7 bases and J gave up 3 bases; unmatched junction bases: 11. The CDR3 is made up of 15 amino acids. In germline, CDR1 is SGHRS, CDR2 YFSETQ. CDR3 protein: CASHRTGSNDYGYTF. The CDR3 DNA reads as TGCGCCAGCCATAGGACAGGGAGTAATGACTATGGCTACACCTTC.

A remark on this clone: Mismatch with germline at one junction end may stem from a read error. The CDR3 loop is CSSSLPTSGGNTGELFF. CDR3 bases: TGTTCCAGCAGCTTACCGACTAGCGGGGGGAACACCGGGGAGCTGTTTTTT. The gene calls are TRBV7-9 and TRBJ2-2; TRBD2 matches 12 bases. The CDR3 has 17 amino acids. Looked up from germline, CDR1 is SEHNR and CDR2 is FQNEAQ (reference sequence).